What follows is one TCR beta chain and its context. Its target is not known. The data derive from a study of Ad26.COV2.S vaccination and SARS-CoV-2 variants. Study-wide points: Responses of T cells in total may have been underestimated by the TCR breadth and depth analyses. Vaccine recipients showed a spike-specific TCR breadth that was higher than in placebo recipients. Placebo and vaccine recipients had non-spike TCR breadth that was similar. Vaccinees reportedly had broad spike-specific CD8+ and CD4+ T cell responses.

Germline V gene sequence: CDR1 LNHDA, CDR2 SQIVND (reference sequence). The CDR3 length is 16 residues. V lost 3 bases and J lost 4, with 19 bases in between. TCRdb keeps only in-frame clones here, not all; method: immunoSEQ multiplex PCR. The repertoire consists of about 350,000 clones, with approximately 90% occurring once and the leading ten covering around 4.2%. The V gene is TRBV19, the J gene TRBJ2-7; D possibly corresponds to TRBD1 (6 bases). This TCR was sampled from a human donor who had recovered from COVID-19. The source was peripheral blood, collected after recovery from COVID-19. The DNA for the CDR3 is TGTGCCAGTAGTATTTCAATCGACAGGTGGGCATACGAGCAGTACTTC. Translated, it gives CASSISIDRWAYEQYF. Complete variable domain (other parts from reference TRBV19 and TRBJ2-7): DGGITQSPKYLFRKEGQNVTLSCEQNLNHDAMYWYRQDPGQGLRLIYYSQIVNDFQKGDIAEGYSVSREKKESFPLTVTSAQKNPTAFYLCASSISIDRWAYEQYFGPGTRLTVT.